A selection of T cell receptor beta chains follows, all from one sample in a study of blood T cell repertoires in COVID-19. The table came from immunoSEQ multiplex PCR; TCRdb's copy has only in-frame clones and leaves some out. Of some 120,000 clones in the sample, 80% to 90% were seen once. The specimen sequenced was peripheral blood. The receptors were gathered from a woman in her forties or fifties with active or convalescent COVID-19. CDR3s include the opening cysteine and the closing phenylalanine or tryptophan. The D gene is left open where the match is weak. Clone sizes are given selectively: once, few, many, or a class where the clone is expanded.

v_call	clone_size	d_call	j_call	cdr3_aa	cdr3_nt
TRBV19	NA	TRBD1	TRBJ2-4	CASSLQGSKNIQYF	TGTGCCAGTAGTCTACAGGGGTCCAAAAACATTCAGTACTTC
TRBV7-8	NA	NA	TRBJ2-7	CASSFNLAESFYEQYF	TGTGCCAGCAGCTTTAACTTAGCGGAGTCATTTTACGAGCAGTACTTC
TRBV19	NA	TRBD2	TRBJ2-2	CACWSGRVGSGELFF	TGTGCCTGCTGGAGCGGGAGGGTAGGGAGCGGGGAGCTGTTTTTT
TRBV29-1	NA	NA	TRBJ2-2	CSGRGPYTGELFF	TGCAGCGGCCGCGGGCCTTACACCGGGGAGCTGTTTTTT
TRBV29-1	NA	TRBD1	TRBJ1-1	CSVSRDRVTSAFF	TGCAGCGTATCCCGGGACAGGGTGACGAGCGCTTTCTTT
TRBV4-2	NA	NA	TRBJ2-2	CASSQEAFADTNTGELFF	TGTGCCAGCAGCCAAGAAGCCTTCGCGGACACCAACACCGGGGAGCTGTTTTTT
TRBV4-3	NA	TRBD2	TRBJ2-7	CASSRSFAGGTYEQYF	TGCGCCAGCAGCCGAAGTTTTGCGGGGGGAACCTACGAGCAGTACTTC
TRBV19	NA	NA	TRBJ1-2	CAASIANYGYTF	TGTGCCGCTTCTATCGCTAACTATGGCTACACCTTC
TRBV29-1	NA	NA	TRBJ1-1	CSVEGGWKNTEAFF	TGCAGCGTTGAGGGGGGTTGGAAAAACACTGAAGCTTTCTTT
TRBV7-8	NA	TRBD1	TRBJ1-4	CASSLETGNEKLFF	TGTGCCAGCAGCTTAGAGACAGGGAATGAAAAACTGTTTTTT
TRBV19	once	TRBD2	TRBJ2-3	CASSLSTSGRDTQYF	TGTGCCAGTAGTCTTTCGACTAGCGGGCGAGATACGCAGTATTTT
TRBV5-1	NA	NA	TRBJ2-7	CASSENTGTSTYEQYF	TGCGCCAGCAGCGAAAACACCGGGACTTCGACCTACGAGCAGTACTTC
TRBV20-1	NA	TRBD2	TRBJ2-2	CSASGGLGNLGELFF	TGCAGTGCTAGTGGCGGACTAGGTAACCTCGGGGAGCTGTTTTTT
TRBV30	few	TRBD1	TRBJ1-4	CAWSKSARGQEKLFF	TGTGCCTGGAGTAAATCGGCGAGGGGGCAGGAAAAACTGTTTTTT
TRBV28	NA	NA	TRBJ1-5	CASSLSGFSNQPQHF	TGTGCCAGCAGTTTATCAGGGTTTAGCAATCAGCCCCAGCATTTT
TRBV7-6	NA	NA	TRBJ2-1	CASSFWTVTTDNEQFF	TGTGCCAGCAGCTTCTGGACAGTAACAACGGACAATGAGCAGTTCTTC
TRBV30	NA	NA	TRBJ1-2	CAWSVRGDYGYTF	TGTGCCTGGAGTGTACGGGGGGACTATGGCTACACCTTC
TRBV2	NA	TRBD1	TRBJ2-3	CASRWDRDTQYF	TGTGCCAGCAGGTGGGACAGAGATACGCAGTATTTT
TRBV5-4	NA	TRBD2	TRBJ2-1	CASSWTSGDEQFF	TGTGCCAGCAGCTGGACTAGCGGGGATGAGCAGTTCTTC
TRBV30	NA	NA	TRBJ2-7	CAWSSLFPYEQYF	TGTGCCTGGAGCTCACTTTTTCCCTACGAGCAGTACTTC
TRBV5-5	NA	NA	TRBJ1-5	CASSLALDINQPQHF	TGTGCCAGCAGCTTGGCCCTGGACATAAATCAGCCCCAGCATTTT
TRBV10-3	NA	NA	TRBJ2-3	CAITVRAPVPGEQGTQYF	TGTGCCATCACGGTGAGGGCTCCAGTCCCAGGGGAACAGGGTACGCAGTATTTT
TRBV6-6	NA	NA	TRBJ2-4	CASSPFRETPYF	TGTGCCAGCAGTCCGTTTCGGGAGACGCCATACTTC
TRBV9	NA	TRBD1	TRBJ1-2	CASSVGQAANVGGYTF	TGTGCCAGCAGCGTCGGACAGGCCGCTAATGTGGGCGGCTACACCTTC
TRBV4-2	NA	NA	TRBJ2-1	CASSQDRWTAEVDEQFF	TGTGCCAGCAGCCAAGATCGATGGACAGCAGAGGTGGATGAGCAGTTCTTC
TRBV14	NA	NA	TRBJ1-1	CASSQVSGKAFF	TGTGCCAGCAGCCAAGTTTCGGGGAAAGCTTTCTTT
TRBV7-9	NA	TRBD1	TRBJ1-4	CASSLGTGSEKLFF	TGTGCCAGCAGCTTAGGGACAGGGTCGGAAAAACTGTTTTTT
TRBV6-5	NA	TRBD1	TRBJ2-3	CASTRDRVTDTQYF	TGTGCCAGCACCCGGGACAGGGTTACAGATACGCAGTATTTT
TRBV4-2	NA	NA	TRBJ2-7	CASSQDEAAGDEQYF	TGTGCCAGCAGCCAAGATGAGGCGGCAGGGGACGAGCAGTACTTC
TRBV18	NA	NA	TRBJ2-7	CASSANRLSYEQYF	TGTGCCAGCTCAGCAAACCGACTATCCTACGAGCAGTACTTC
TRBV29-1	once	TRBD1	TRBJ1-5	CSVRTGDQPQHF	TGCAGCGTACGTACAGGGGATCAGCCCCAGCATTTT
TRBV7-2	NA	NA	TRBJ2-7	CASSLGLRGKQYF	TGTGCCAGCAGCTTAGGGTTGCGGGGCAAGCAGTACTTC
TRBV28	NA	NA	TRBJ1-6	CASSLAASSYNSPLHF	TGTGCCAGCAGTTTGGCGGCCAGCTCCTATAATTCACCCCTCCACTTT
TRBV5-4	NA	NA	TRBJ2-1	CASSGGFGAGDYNEQFF	TGTGCCAGCAGCGGGGGCTTTGGCGCGGGAGACTACAATGAGCAGTTCTTC
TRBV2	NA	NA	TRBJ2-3	CASREAKSDTQYF	TGTGCCAGCAGGGAGGCAAAGTCAGATACGCAGTATTTT
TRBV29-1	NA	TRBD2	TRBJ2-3	CSTRREWALSTDTQYF	TGCAGCACCCGGCGGGAGTGGGCGTTAAGCACAGATACGCAGTATTTT
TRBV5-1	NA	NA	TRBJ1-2	CASSLGHKDYGYTF	TGCGCCAGCAGCTTGGGACACAAAGACTATGGCTACACCTTC
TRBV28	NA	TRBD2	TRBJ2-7	CASSLAGGWSEQYF	TGTGCCAGCAGCCTAGCGGGAGGGTGGAGCGAGCAGTACTTC
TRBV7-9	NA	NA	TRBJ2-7	CASSPQGVRDYEQYF	TGTGCCAGCAGCCCCCAAGGGGTTAGGGACTACGAGCAGTACTTC
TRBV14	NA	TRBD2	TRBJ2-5	CASSQAWAGGPQETQYF	TGTGCCAGCAGCCAAGCCTGGGCGGGAGGGCCACAAGAGACCCAGTACTTC
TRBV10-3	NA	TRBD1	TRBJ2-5	CAISADRVETQYF	TGTGCCATCAGTGCCGACAGGGTGGAGACCCAGTACTTC
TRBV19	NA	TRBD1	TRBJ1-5	CASSTPDRVSAQPQHF	TGTGCCAGTAGTACCCCGGACAGGGTATCAGCTCAGCCCCAGCATTTT
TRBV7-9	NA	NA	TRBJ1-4	CASSFKGGPEEKLFF	TGTGCCAGCAGCTTTAAAGGGGGACCTGAGGAAAAACTGTTTTTT
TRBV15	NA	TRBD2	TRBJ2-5	CATSRKGGGAAQYF	TGTGCCACCAGCAGAAAAGGCGGGGGAGCGGCCCAGTACTTC
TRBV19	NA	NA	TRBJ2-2	CASSMGRFTGELFF	TGTGCCAGTAGTATGGGGCGTTTCACCGGGGAGCTGTTTTTT
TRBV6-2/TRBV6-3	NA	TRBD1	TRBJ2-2	CASSYGQGLGTGELFF	TGTGCCAGCAGTTATGGACAGGGGTTGGGCACCGGGGAGCTGTTTTTT
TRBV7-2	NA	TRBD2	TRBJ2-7	CASSPGLAGGPHEQYF	TGTGCCAGCAGCCCGGGACTAGCGGGAGGGCCGCACGAGCAGTACTTC
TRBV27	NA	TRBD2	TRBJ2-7	CASRSPLLAGPYEQYF	TGTGCCAGCCGTTCCCCACTACTAGCGGGACCCTACGAGCAGTACTTC
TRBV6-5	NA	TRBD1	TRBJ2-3	CASRPTGPDTQYF	TGTGCCAGCAGACCGACAGGGCCAGATACGCAGTATTTT
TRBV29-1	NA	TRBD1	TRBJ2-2	CSVLGTGFTGVAGELFF	TGCAGCGTCCTCGGGACAGGGTTTACGGGAGTCGCCGGGGAGCTGTTTTTT
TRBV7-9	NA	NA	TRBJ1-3	CASTPSSGNTIYF	TGTGCCAGCACCCCTTCCAGTGGAAACACCATATATTTT
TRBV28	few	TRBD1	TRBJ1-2	CASSLYRGDFYGYTF	TGTGCCAGCAGTTTATACAGGGGAGATTTTTACGGCTACACCTTC
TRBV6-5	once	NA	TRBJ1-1	CASSYAGDTEAFF	TGTGCCAGCAGTTATGCGGGGGACACTGAAGCTTTCTTT
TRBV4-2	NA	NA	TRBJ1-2	CASSQDAGDYGYTF	TGTGCCAGCAGCCAAGATGCGGGGGACTATGGCTACACCTTC
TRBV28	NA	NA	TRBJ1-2	CASSLSPNYGYTF	TGTGCCAGCAGTTTATCCCCGAACTATGGCTACACCTTC